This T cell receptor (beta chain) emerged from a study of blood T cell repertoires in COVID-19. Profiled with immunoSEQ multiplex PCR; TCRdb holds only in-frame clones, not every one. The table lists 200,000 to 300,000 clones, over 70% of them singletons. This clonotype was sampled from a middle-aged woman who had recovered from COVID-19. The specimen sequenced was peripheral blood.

CDR3 protein: CASSLPTQETQYF. The CDR3 nucleotides read TGCGCCAGCAGCCTCCCTACTCAAGAGACCCAGTACTTC. This chain connects TRBV5-1 to TRBJ2-5; D not resolved. Germline-derived CDR1 and CDR2 are SGHRS and YFSETQ. V was shortened by 4 bases and J by 2 bases, with 9 bases between the two germline ends. The CDR3 extends over 13 amino acids. Supplemented by reference TRBV5-1 and TRBJ2-5, the full variable domain reads KAGVTQTPRYLIKTRGQQVTLSCSPISGHRSVSWYQQTPGQGLQFLFEYFSETQRNKGNFPGRFSGRQFSNSRSEMNVSTLELGDSALYLCASSLPTQETQYFGPGTRLLVL.